These 3 T cell receptor beta chains share one sample of origin, sequenced in a study of beta chain features in type 1 diabetes. General study results and limits: Moderately but significantly shorter TCRB CDR3s were found in Type 1 diabetes patients in all four CD4+ subsets.

These receptors' antigens are unknown. TCRB transcripts that were expressed got sequenced, as all of the isolated RNA had been reverse transcribed. Libraries were prepared by immunoSEQ multiplex PCR; TCRdb keeps only in-frame clonotypes and omits some of them. This table has 250,000 to 350,000 clones, 14% appearing once. Sequenced input: naive CD4+ T cells from blood. Every receptor here comes from a man aged 25 to 40 with type 1 diabetes.

J is TRBJ2-2 and V is TRBV5-4; TRBD1 aligns across 7 bases. Germline trimming cut 4 bases from V and 1 base from J; bases unmatched to any gene: 7. CDR1 is SGHNT, CDR2 YYREEE, per germline (reference sequence). The CDR3 contains 16 residues. The CDR3 nucleotides read TGTGCCAGCAGCCCAGAGGGGACAGAGAACACCGGGGAGCTGTTTTTT. Amino acid sequence: CASSPEGTENTGELFF.

The genes are TRBV25-1 and TRBJ2-7; weak D call: TRBD2 (6 bases). In germline, CDR1 is MGHDK, CDR2 SYGVNS. V shed 0 bases and J shed 9 bases, with 18 bases lying between them. The CDR3 is 15 residues long. Here the CDR3 reads CASSEYRPDGGAQYF. Written as DNA, the CDR3 is TGTGCCAGCAGTGAATACCGCCCGGACGGCGGGGCGCAGTACTTC.

This clone has only a few counts. This chain links TRBV28 with TRBJ1-2; perhaps TRBD1 as D (6 bases). In germline, CDR1 is MDHEN, CDR2 SYDVKM. The V and J ends lost 4 bases and 8 bases respectively, with 17 bases between them. This CDR3 spans 14 amino acids. For the CDR3, the DNA is TGTGCCAGCAGTTCCCCCCGGGGGGCGGGAGGCTACACCTTC. It translates to CASSSPRGAGGYTF.